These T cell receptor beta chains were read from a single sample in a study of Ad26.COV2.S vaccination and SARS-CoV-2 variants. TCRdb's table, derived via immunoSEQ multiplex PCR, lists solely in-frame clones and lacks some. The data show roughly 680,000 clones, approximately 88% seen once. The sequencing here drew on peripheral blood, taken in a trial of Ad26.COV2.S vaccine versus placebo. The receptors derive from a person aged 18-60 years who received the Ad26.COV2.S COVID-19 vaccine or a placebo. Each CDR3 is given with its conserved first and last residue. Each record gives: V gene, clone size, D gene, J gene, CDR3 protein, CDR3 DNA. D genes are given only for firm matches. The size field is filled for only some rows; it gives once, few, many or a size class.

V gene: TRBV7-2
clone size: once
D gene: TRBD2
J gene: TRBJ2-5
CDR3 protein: CASSFPRGVQETQYF
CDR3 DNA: TGTGCCAGCAGCTTTCCGCGGGGGGTGCAAGAGACCCAGTACTTC

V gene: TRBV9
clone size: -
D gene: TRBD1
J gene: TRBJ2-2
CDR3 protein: CASSPLGQAGTGELFF
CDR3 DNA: TGTGCCAGCAGCCCGTTGGGACAGGCTGGCACCGGGGAGCTGTTTTTT

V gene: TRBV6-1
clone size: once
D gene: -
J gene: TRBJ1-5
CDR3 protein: CASSDLQPQHF
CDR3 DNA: TGTGCCAGCAGTGATCTGCAGCCCCAGCATTTT

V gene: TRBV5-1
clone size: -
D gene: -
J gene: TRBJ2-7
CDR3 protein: CASSRGDRQTYEQYF
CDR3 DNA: TGCGCCAGCAGCCGGGGGGACAGGCAGACCTACGAGCAGTACTTC

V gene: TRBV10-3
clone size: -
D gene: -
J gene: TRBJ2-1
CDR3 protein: CAISEGRPFTYNEQFF
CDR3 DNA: TGTGCCATCAGTGAAGGACGTCCATTCACCTACAATGAGCAGTTCTTC

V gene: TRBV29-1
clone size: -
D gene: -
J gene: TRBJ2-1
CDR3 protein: CSVEGHLSSYNEQFF
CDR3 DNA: TGCAGCGTTGAGGGACACCTGAGCTCCTACAATGAGCAGTTCTTC

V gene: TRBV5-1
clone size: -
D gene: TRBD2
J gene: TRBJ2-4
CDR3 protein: CASSLGLAGGLLAKNIQYF
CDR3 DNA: TGCGCCAGCAGCTTGGGGCTAGCGGGAGGGCTCCTAGCCAAAAACATTCAGTACTTC

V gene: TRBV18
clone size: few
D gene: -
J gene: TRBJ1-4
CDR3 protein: CASSPQPTNEKLFF
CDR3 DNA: TGTGCCAGCTCACCACAGCCCACTAATGAAAAACTGTTTTTT

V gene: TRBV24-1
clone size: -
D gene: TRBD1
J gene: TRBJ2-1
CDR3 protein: CATSDRGAGQGDNEQFF
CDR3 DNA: TGTGCCACCAGTGACCGGGGGGCGGGACAGGGTGACAATGAGCAGTTCTTC

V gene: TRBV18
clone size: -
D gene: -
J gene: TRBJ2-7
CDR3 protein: CASSEDSVSYEQYF
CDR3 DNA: TGTGCCAGCTCAGAGGACAGTGTCTCCTACGAGCAGTACTTC

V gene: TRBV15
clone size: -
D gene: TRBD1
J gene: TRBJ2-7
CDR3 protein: CATSRDRDRERHYEQYF
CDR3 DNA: TGTGCCACCAGCAGAGATCGGGACAGGGAGAGGCATTACGAGCAGTACTTC

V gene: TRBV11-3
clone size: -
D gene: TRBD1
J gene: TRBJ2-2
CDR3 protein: CASSHRTGVGPGELFF
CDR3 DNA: TGTGCCAGCAGCCACCGGACAGGGGTTGGCCCCGGGGAGCTGTTTTTT

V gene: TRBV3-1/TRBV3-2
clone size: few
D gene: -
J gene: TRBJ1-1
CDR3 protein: CASSQDVLGGAFF
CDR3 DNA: TGTGCCAGCAGCCAAGACGTCTTAGGCGGAGCTTTCTTT

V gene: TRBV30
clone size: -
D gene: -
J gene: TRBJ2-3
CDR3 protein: CACRDSANTQYF
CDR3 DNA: TGTGCCTGCAGGGACTCCGCAAATACGCAGTATTTT

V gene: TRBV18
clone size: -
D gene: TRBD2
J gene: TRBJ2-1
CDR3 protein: CASSPPSGRAGEQFF
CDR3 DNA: TGTGCCAGCTCACCACCAAGCGGGAGGGCAGGTGAGCAGTTCTTC

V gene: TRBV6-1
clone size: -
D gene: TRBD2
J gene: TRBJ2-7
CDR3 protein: CASSEVPSGSSYEQYF
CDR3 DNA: TGTGCCAGCAGTGAAGTCCCTAGCGGGAGCTCCTACGAGCAGTACTTC

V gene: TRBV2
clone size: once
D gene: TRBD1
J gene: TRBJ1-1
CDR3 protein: CASSPQGQQNTEAFF
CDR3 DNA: TGTGCCAGCAGTCCCCAGGGACAGCAAAACACTGAAGCTTTCTTT

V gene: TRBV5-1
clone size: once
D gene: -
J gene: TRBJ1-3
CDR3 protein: CASRSTAGNTIYF
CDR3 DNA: TGCGCCAGCAGGTCCACGGCCGGAAACACCATATATTTT

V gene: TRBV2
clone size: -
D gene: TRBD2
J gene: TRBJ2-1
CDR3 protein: CASIRGGQFF
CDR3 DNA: TGTGCCAGCATACGGGGGGGGCAGTTCTTC

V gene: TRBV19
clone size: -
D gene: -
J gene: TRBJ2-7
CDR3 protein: CASSIGSEPSYEQYF
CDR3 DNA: TGTGCCAGTAGTATAGGGTCCGAACCCTCCTACGAGCAGTACTTC

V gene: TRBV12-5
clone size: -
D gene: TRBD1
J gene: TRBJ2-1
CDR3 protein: CASAVETGQGLRSSYNEQFF
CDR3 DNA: TGTGCTAGTGCCGTTGAAACAGGACAGGGGTTGCGAAGCTCCTACAATGAGCAGTTCTTC

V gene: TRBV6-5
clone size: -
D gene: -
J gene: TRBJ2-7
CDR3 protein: CASRGGGGVYEQYF
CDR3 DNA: TGTGCCAGCAGGGGAGGGGGGGGCGTCTACGAGCAGTACTTC

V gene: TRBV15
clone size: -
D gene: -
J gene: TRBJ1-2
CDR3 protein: CATSRVPGHHGYTF
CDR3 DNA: TGTGCCACCAGCAGAGTGCCAGGGCACCATGGCTACACCTTC

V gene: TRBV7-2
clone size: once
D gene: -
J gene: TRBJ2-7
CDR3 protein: CASSLVREQYF
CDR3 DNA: TGTGCCAGCAGCTTAGTTCGCGAGCAGTACTTC

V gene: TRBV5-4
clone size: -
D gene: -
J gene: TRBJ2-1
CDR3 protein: CASSLVSSSYNEQFF
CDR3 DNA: TGTGCCAGCAGCTTGGTCTCTAGCTCCTACAATGAGCAGTTCTTC

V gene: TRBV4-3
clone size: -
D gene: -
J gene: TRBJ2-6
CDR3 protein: CASSQDGDSGANVLTF
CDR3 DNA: TGCGCCAGCAGCCAAGATGGGGACTCTGGGGCCAACGTCCTGACTTTC

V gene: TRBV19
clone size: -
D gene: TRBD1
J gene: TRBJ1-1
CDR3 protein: CASTLGQGRDYTEAFF
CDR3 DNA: TGTGCCAGTACCCTAGGACAGGGGAGGGATTACACTGAAGCTTTCTTT

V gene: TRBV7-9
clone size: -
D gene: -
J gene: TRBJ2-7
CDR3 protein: CASSPQGAYEQYF
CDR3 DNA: TGTGCCAGCAGCCCCCAAGGGGCCTACGAGCAGTACTTC

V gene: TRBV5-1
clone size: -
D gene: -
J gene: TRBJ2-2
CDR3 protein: CASSLDTGELFF
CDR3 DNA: TGCGCCAGCAGCTTGGACACCGGGGAGCTGTTTTTT

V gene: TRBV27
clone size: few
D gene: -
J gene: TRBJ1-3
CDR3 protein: CASSLYSRRGNTIYF
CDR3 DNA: TGTGCCAGCAGTTTATATTCCCGGAGGGGAAACACCATATATTTT

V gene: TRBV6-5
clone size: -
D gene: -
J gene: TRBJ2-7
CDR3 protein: CASSYSRASGEQYF
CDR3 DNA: TGTGCCAGCAGTTACTCGAGGGCAAGTGGCGAGCAGTACTTC

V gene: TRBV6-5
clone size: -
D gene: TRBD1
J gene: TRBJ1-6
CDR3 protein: CASSPGTGGRSPLHF
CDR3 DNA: TGTGCCAGCAGCCCCGGGACAGGGGGACGATCACCCCTCCACTTT

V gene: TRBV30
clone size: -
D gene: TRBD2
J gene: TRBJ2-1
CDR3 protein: CAWSTASGYNEQFF
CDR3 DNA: TGTGCCTGGAGTACGGCTAGCGGATACAATGAGCAGTTCTTC

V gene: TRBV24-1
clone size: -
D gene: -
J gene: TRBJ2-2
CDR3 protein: CATGEEGELFF
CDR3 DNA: TGTGCCACCGGCGAGGAGGGGGAGCTGTTTTTT

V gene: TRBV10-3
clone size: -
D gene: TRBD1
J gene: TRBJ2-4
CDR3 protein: CAISTGVVAKNIQYF
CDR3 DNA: TGTGCCATCAGTACAGGGGTGGTGGCCAAAAACATTCAGTACTTC

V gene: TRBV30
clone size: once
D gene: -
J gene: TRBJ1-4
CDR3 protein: CAWSVWQGNEKLFF
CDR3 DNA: TGTGCCTGGAGTGTATGGCAGGGGAATGAAAAACTGTTTTTT

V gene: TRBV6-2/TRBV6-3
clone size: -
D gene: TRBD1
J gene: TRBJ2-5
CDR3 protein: CASSSGTVLRRTQYF
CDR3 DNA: TGTGCCAGCAGCTCCGGGACAGTCCTCCGAAGGACCCAGTACTTC

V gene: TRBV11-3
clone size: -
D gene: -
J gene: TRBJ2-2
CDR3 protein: CASSLTSTNTGELFF
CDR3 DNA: TGTGCCAGCAGCCTCACTAGCACGAACACCGGGGAGCTGTTTTTT

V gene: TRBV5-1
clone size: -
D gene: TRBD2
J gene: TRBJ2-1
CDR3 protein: CASSWGGYNEQFF
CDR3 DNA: TGCGCCAGCAGTTGGGGGGGCTACAATGAGCAGTTCTTC

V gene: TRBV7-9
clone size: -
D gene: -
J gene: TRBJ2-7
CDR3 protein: CASGGGGSSYEQYF
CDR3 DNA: TGTGCCAGCGGTGGGGGAGGAAGCTCCTACGAGCAGTACTTC

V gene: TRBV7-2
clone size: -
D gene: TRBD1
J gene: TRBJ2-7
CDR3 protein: CASSTGQGQEQYF
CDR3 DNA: TGTGCCAGCAGCACCGGACAGGGCCAGGAGCAGTACTTC

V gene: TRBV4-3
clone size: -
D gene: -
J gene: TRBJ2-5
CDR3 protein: CASSLRVGSQETQYF
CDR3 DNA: TGCGCCAGCAGCCTAAGGGTGGGCTCCCAAGAGACCCAGTACTTC

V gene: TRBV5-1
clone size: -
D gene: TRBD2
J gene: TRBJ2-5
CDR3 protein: CASSFSGGGETQYF
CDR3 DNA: TGCGCCAGCAGCTTTAGCGGGGGAGGCGAGACCCAGTACTTC

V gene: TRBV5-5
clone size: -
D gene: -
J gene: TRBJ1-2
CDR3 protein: CASSFLGANYGYTF
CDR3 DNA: TGTGCCAGCAGCTTTCTGGGGGCAAACTATGGCTACACCTTC

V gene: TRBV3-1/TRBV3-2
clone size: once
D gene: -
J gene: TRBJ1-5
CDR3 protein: CASSQGGDGNQPQHF
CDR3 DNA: TGTGCCAGCAGCCAAGGGGGAGACGGCAATCAGCCCCAGCATTTT

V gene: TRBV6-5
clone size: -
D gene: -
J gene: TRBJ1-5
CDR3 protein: CASSLKGRGQPQHF
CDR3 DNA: TGTGCCAGCAGTTTAAAGGGGAGGGGGCAGCCCCAGCATTTT

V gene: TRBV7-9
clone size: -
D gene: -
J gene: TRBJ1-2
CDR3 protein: CASSLARDSYTF
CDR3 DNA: TGTGCCAGCAGCTTAGCCCGGGATTCCTACACCTTC